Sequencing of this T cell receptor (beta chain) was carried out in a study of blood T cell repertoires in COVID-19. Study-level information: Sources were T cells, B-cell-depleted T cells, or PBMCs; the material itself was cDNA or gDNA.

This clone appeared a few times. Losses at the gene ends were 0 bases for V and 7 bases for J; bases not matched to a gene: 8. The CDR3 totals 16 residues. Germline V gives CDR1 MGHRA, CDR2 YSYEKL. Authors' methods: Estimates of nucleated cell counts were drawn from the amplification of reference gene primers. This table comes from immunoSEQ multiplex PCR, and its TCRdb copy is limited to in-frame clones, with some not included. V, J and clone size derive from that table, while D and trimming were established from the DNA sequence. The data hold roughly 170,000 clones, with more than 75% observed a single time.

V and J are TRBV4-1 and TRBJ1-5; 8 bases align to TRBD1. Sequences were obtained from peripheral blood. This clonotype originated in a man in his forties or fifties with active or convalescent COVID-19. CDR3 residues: CASSQDWAGGEQPQHF. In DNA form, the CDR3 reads TGCGCCAGCAGCCAAGATTGGGCAGGGGGCGAACAGCCCCAGCATTTT.